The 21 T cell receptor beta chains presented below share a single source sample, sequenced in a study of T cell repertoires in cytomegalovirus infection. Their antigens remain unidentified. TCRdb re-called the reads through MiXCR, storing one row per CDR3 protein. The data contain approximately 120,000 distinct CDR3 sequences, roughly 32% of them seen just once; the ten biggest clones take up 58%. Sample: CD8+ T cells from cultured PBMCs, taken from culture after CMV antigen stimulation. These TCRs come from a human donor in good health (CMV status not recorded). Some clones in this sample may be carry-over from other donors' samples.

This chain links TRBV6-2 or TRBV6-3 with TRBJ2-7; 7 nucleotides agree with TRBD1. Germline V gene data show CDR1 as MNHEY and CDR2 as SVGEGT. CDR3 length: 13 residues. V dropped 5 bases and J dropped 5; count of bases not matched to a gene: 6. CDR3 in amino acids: CASSANRGHEQYF. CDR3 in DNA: TGTGCCAGCAGTGCCAACAGGGGACACGAGCAGTACTTC.

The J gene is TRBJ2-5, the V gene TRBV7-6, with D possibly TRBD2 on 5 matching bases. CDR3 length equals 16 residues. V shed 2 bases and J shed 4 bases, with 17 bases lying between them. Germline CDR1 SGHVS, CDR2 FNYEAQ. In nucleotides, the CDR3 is TGTGCCAGCAGCTTACGGTGGCAGGAGGAAGGAGAGACCCAGTACTTC. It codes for CASSLRWQEEGETQYF.

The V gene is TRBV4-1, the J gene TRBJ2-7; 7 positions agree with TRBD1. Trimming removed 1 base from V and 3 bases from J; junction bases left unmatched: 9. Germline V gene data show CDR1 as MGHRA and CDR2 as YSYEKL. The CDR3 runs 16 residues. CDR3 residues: CASSQVERGHLYEQYF. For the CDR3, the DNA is TGCGCCAGCAGCCAAGTTGAGAGGGGGCATCTCTACGAGCAGTACTTC.

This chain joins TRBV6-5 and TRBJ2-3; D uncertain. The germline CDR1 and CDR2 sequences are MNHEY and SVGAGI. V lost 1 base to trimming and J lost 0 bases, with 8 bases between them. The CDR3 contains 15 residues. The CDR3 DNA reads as TGTGCCAGCAGTTACTGGGCGGAGAGCACAGATACGCAGTATTTT. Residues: CASSYWAESTDTQYF.

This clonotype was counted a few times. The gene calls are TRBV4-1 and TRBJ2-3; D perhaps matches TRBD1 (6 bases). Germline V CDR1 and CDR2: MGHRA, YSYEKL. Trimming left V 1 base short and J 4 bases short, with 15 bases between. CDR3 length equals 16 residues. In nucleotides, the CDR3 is TGCGCCAGCAGCCAAGGCAGGGGCGCCAGCGCAGATACGCAGTATTTT. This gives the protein CASSQGRGASADTQYF.

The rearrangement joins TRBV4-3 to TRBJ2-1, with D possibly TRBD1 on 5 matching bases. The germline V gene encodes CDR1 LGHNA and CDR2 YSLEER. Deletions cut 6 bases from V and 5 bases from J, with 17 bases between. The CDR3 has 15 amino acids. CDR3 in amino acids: CASRPSRQSHNEQFF. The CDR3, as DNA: TGCGCCAGCAGACCAAGTAGACAGTCCCACAATGAGCAGTTCTTC.

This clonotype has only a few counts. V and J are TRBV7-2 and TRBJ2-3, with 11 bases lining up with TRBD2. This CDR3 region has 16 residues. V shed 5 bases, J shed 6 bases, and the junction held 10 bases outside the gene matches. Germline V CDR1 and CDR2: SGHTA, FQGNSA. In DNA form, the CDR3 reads TGTGCCAGCAGCGCCAATTTAGCGGGGGGGTCCGATACGCAGTATTTT. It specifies CASSANLAGGSDTQYF. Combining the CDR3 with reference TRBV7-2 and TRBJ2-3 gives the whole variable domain GAGVSQSPSNKVTEKGKDVELRCDPISGHTALYWYRQSLGQGLEFLIYFQGNSAPDKSGLPSDRFSAERTGGSVSTLTIQRTQQEDSAVYLCASSANLAGGSDTQYFGPGTRLTVL.

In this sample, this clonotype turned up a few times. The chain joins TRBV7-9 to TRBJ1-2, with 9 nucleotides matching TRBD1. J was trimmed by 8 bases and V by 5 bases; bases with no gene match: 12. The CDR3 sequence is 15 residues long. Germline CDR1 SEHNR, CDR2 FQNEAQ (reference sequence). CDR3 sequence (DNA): TGTGCCAGCAGCCTCGGGACAGGGAGCCGGGAAGGCTACACCTTC. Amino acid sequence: CASSLGTGSREGYTF.

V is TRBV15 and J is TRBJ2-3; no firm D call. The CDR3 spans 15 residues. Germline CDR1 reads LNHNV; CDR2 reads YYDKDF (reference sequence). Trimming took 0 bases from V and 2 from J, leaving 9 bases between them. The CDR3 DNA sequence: TGTGCCACCAGCAGAGATCGGCTCCTCACAGATACGCAGTATTTT. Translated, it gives CATSRDRLLTDTQYF.

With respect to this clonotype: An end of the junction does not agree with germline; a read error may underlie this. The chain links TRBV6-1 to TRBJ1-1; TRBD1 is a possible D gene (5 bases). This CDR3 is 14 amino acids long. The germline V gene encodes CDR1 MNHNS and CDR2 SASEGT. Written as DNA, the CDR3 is TGTGCCAACAGTGAAGGGCAGGGGAACACTGAAGCTTTCTTT. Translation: CANSEGQGNTEAFF.

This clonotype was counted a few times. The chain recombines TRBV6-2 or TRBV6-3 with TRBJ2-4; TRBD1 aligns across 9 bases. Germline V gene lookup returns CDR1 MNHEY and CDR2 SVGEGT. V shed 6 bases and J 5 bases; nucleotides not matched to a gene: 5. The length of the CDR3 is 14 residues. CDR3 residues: CASSGQGIQNIQYF. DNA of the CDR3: TGTGCCAGCAGCGGACAGGGGATCCAAAACATTCAGTACTTC.

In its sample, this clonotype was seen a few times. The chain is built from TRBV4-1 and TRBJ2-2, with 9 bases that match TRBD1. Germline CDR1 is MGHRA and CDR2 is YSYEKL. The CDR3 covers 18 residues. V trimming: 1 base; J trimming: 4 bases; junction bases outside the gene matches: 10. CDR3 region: CASSQVVVGQGSTGELFF. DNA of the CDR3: TGCGCCAGCAGCCAAGTGGTCGTAGGACAGGGGAGCACCGGGGAGCTGTTTTTT.

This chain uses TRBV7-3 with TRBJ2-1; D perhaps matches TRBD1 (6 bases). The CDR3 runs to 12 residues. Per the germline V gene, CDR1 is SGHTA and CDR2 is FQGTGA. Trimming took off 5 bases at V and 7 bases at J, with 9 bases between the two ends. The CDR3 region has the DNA TGTGCCAGCAGCGACACAGGGAATGAGCAGTTCTTC. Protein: CASSDTGNEQFF.

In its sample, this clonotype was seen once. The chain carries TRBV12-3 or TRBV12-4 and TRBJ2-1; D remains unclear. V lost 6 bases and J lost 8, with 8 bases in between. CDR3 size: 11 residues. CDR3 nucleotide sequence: TGTGCCAGCAGCCCCGATTATGAGCAGTTCTTC. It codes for CASSPDYEQFF.

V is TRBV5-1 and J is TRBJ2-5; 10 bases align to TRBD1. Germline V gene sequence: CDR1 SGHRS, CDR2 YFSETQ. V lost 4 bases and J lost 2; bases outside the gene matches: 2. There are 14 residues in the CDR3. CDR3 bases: TGCGCCAGCAGCCTGGGACAGGGGCAAGAGACCCAGTACTTC. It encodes CASSLGQGQETQYF.

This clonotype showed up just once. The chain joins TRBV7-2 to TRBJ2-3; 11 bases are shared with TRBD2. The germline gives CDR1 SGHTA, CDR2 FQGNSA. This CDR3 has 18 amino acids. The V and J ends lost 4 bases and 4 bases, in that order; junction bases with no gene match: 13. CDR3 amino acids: CASSWKTRLAGLADTQYF. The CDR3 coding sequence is TGTGCCAGCAGCTGGAAAACACGACTAGCGGGGTTGGCAGATACGCAGTATTTT.

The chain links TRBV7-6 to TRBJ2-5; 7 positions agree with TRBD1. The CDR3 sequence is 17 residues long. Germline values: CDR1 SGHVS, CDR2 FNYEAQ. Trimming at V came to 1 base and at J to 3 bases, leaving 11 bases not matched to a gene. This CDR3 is CASSLVLYRDREETQYF. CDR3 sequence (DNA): TGTGCCAGCAGCTTAGTACTCTACCGGGACAGAGAAGAGACCCAGTACTTC.

The DNA for the CDR3 is TGTGCCAGCAGCTTCGGTCACTTCAATCAGCCCCAGCATTTT. Its protein is CASSFGHFNQPQHF. The rearrangement joins TRBV7-6 to TRBJ1-5, with no clear D. CDR3 size: 14 residues. The germline V gene encodes CDR1 SGHVS and CDR2 FNYEAQ. The germline V and J ends were trimmed by 3 bases and 3 bases, with 9 bases remaining between them.

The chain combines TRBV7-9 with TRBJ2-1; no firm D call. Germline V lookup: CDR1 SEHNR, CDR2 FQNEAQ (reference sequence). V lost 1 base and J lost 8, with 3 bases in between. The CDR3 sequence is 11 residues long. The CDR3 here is CASSLDDEQFF. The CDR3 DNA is TGTGCCAGCAGCTTAGACGATGAGCAGTTCTTC.

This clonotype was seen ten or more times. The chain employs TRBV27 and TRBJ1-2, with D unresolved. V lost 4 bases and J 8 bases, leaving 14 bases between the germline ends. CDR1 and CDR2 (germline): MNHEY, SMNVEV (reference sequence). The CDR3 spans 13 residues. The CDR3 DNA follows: TGTGCCAGCAGTTCCTACCCGACGAACGGCTACACCTTC. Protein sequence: CASSSYPTNGYTF.

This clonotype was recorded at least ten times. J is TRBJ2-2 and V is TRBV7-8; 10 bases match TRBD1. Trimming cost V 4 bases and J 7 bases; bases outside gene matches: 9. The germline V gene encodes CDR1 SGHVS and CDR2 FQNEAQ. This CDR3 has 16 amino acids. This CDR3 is CASSSGTGVSHGELFF. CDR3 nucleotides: TGTGCCAGCAGCTCCGGGACAGGGGTTTCCCACGGGGAGCTGTTTTTT.